This T cell receptor beta chain was retrieved from a study of T cell repertoires in cytomegalovirus infection. Study details: Carrying CMV and the relevant HLA type showed in public TCR beta signatures.

Study-level results: Predominance within the ex vivo response was attributable to HLA-C-restricted CMV-specific TCR beta clonotypes.

Of note for this clonotype: Its cognate antigen is unknown.

TCRdb re-called the reads through MiXCR, storing one row per CDR3 protein. The sample lists over 100,000 distinct CDR3 sequences, under 30% occurring once. The ends were cut back, 0 bases at V and 0 bases at J, with 8 bases in the middle. The CDR3 has 15 amino acids. Germline-derived CDR1 and CDR2 are LGHNA and YSLEER. The chain carries TRBV4-3 and TRBJ1-1; no firm D call. This clonotype originated in a human donor in good health (CMV status not recorded). Some clones in this sample may be carry-over from other donors' samples. This specimen was CD8+ T cells from cultured PBMCs, taken from culture after CMV antigen stimulation. The CDR3 loop is CASSQEWALNTEAFF. The CDR3, as DNA: TGCGCCAGCAGCCAAGAATGGGCGTTGAACACTGAAGCTTTCTTT.